The 21 T cell receptor beta chains listed next were all sequenced from one sample in a study of response to subunit inactivated influenza vaccine. TCRdb itself ran the RT-PCR reads through MiXCR, one entry per CDR3 protein. The sample holds fewer than 800,000 distinct CDR3 sequences, approximately 14% seen once. This specimen consisted of PBMCs from blood, obtained roughly 12 days after vaccination. These receptors were collected from a man aged 50 to 60 who received an inactivated influenza vaccine.

In this sample, this clonotype turned up a few times. This chain connects TRBV6-2 or TRBV6-3 to TRBJ2-3; no firm D call. The CDR3 covers 13 residues. CDR1 is MNHEY, CDR2 SVGEGT, per germline. V was trimmed by 3 bases and J by 6 bases, leaving 10 bases between them. The chain's CDR3 is CASSYWGPDTQYF. The CDR3 bases are TGTGCCAGCAGTTATTGGGGTCCCGATACGCAGTATTTT.

The rearrangement links TRBV10-3 to TRBJ2-3, with TRBD2 matching 9 bases. The CDR3 is made up of 14 amino acids. The ends lost 8 bases at V and 1 base at J; junction bases unmatched: 4. The germline CDR1 and CDR2 sequences are ENHRY and SYGVKD. The CDR3 is CAISAGGGTDTQYF. The DNA for the CDR3 is TGTGCCATCTCTGCGGGAGGGGGCACAGATACGCAGTATTTT.

In its sample, this clonotype was seen a few times. J is TRBJ2-1 and V is TRBV4-1; D is perhaps TRBD2 (6 bases). CDR1 MGHRA and CDR2 YSYEKL come from the germline V gene. CDR3 length: 16 residues. V lost 1 base and J 0 bases, leaving 10 bases between the germline ends. CDR3 sequence (DNA): TGCGCCAGCAGCCAAGGGCCCGGGGGCTCCTACAATGAGCAGTTCTTC. Its protein product is CASSQGPGGSYNEQFF.

This clonotype was detected only a few times. The rearrangement links TRBV12-3 or TRBV12-4 to TRBJ1-1; 7 bases fit TRBD1. The CDR3 sequence is 15 residues long. J lost 4 bases, V lost 6 bases, and 11 bases had no gene match. Written as DNA, the CDR3 is TGTGCCAGCAGGACCACAGGGGATGGTAGCACTGAAGCTTTCTTT. Translation: CASRTTGDGSTEAFF.

The sample holds a few counts of this clonotype. V gene TRBV18 combines with J gene TRBJ1-5, with D maybe TRBD1 (5 bases). The CDR3 is 14 amino acids. Between the trimmed V and J ends, which lost 1 base and 7 bases, there was a span of 11 bases. Germline V gene data show CDR1 as KGHSH and CDR2 as LQKENI. CDR3 amino acids: CASSPLPGTQPQHF. In DNA, the CDR3 is TGTGCCAGCTCACCACTCCCGGGGACCCAGCCCCAGCATTTT.

This clonotype appeared a few times. The chain joins TRBV30 to TRBJ2-2; D uncertain. In germline, CDR1 is GTSNPN, CDR2 SVGIG (reference sequence). The length of the CDR3 is 14 residues. The ends were cut back, 4 bases at V and 3 bases at J, with 12 bases in the middle. Here the CDR3 reads CAWNPQLYTGELFF. The CDR3 bases are TGTGCCTGGAATCCCCAGCTTTACACCGGGGAGCTGTTTTTT.

This clonotype was detected ten times or more. V usage is TRBV28 and J usage is TRBJ2-3; D remains unclear. Trimming took off 2 bases at V and 2 bases at J, with 5 bases between the two ends. From germline, CDR1 is MDHEN and CDR2 SYDVKM. The CDR3 spans 13 residues. The CDR3 is CASSLADTDTQYF. The DNA for the CDR3 is TGTGCCAGCAGTTTAGCGGACACAGATACGCAGTATTTT.

The V and J genes are TRBV11-1 and TRBJ2-2; 11 positions match TRBD2. Trimming at V came to 5 bases and at J to 4 bases, leaving 12 bases not matched to a gene. The CDR3 spans 18 residues. Germline V gives CDR1 SGHAT, CDR2 FQDESV (reference sequence). As DNA, the CDR3 is TGTGCCAGCAGCGGACTAGCGGGCGACATTAGAGGCACCGGGGAGCTGTTTTTT. This encodes CASSGLAGDIRGTGELFF.

The J gene is TRBJ2-2, the V gene TRBV12-3 or TRBV12-4; D is perhaps TRBD1 or TRBD2 (6 bases each). V was pared by 6 bases and J by 4 bases, with 18 bases between. This CDR3 comprises 16 residues. CDR3 protein: CASRHGGTGATGELFF. The CDR3 DNA is TGTGCCAGCAGACACGGAGGCACGGGGGCCACCGGGGAGCTGTTTTTT.

The V and J genes are TRBV7-9 and TRBJ1-6; unclear D gene. Germline V gene data show CDR1 as SEHNR and CDR2 as FQNEAQ (reference sequence). CDR3 length equals 15 residues. Between the trimmed V and J ends, which lost 10 bases and 0 bases, there was a span of 13 bases. The CDR3 reads CAMGPGLSYNSPLHF. The CDR3 DNA reads as TGTGCCATGGGCCCCGGGCTCTCCTATAATTCACCCCTCCACTTT.

This clonotype was observed a handful of times. The chain has TRBV7-2 and TRBJ2-3, with TRBD2 matching 10 bases. CDR3 length: 17 residues. Germline V lookup: CDR1 SGHTA, CDR2 FQGNSA. V lost 2 bases, J lost 5 bases, and 10 bases stayed unmatched. DNA for the CDR3: TGTGCCAGCAGCTTATGGAGCGGGGGGGCTCGGGGAGATACGCAGTATTTT. This gives the protein CASSLWSGGARGDTQYF. Based on the CDR3 plus reference TRBV7-2 and TRBJ2-3, the full variable domain is GAGVSQSPSNKVTEKGKDVELRCDPISGHTALYWYRQSLGQGLEFLIYFQGNSAPDKSGLPSDRFSAERTGGSVSTLTIQRTQQEDSAVYLCASSLWSGGARGDTQYFGPGTRLTVL.

The sample holds a few counts of this clonotype. V usage is TRBV4-1 and J usage is TRBJ2-5; 7 bases align to TRBD2. The trim removed 4 bases at V and 4 bases at J, leaving 6 bases unmatched. The germline V gene has CDR1 MGHRA and CDR2 YSYEKL. This CDR3 has 14 residues. The chain's CDR3 is CASSPKTSLETQYF. The CDR3 DNA is TGCGCCAGCAGCCCGAAGACTAGCCTAGAGACCCAGTACTTC.

The chain combines TRBV12-3 or TRBV12-4 with TRBJ1-1; TRBD1 might be the D (6 bases). Trimming cost V 6 bases and J 0 bases, with 11 bases left between them. The CDR3 length is 14 residues. CDR3 nucleotides: TGTGCCAGCAGAGCAGGACAGTTGAACACTGAAGCTTTCTTT. The encoded protein is CASRAGQLNTEAFF.

This clonotype turned up a few times. This rearrangement joins TRBV6-5 to TRBJ1-2, with 10 bases lining up with TRBD1. The CDR3 runs to 16 residues. The V segment lost 2 bases and the J segment 8 bases; nucleotides outside the gene matches: 11. Germline CDR1 is MNHEY and CDR2 is SVGAGI. CDR3 amino acids: CASSYRDRGRSVGYTF. Here the CDR3 DNA reads TGTGCCAGCAGTTACCGGGACAGGGGTCGATCAGTAGGCTACACCTTC.

The rearrangement links TRBV4-2 to TRBJ1-5; 7 positions agree with TRBD1. The V gene's germline CDR1 is LGHNA and CDR2 YNFKEQ. The CDR3 runs 15 residues. V lost 2 bases, J lost 4 bases, and 5 bases stayed unmatched. The CDR3 loop is CASSQTGQLNQPQHF. CDR3 DNA: TGTGCCAGCAGCCAAACGGGACAGCTAAATCAGCCCCAGCATTTT.

J is TRBJ2-3 and V is TRBV30; TRBD2 agrees at 14 bases. The trim removed 4 bases at V and 3 bases at J, leaving 6 bases unmatched. Germline values: CDR1 GTSNPN, CDR2 SVGIG (reference sequence). There are 16 residues in the CDR3. CDR3 nucleotide sequence: TGTGCCTGGACCTCCGGGACTAGCGGGAGTACAGATACGCAGTATTTT. Translating it yields CAWTSGTSGSTDTQYF.

This clonotype was observed a few times. The chain carries TRBV5-6 and TRBJ2-3; 7 bases agree with TRBD1. The CDR3 sequence is 15 residues long. With 7 bases clipped from V and 2 bases from J, the junction kept 10 bases outside the gene matches. Germline values: CDR1 SGHDT, CDR2 YYEEEE. CDR3 nucleotides: TGTGCCAGCTTTGACAGGGTGGTTTCCACAGATACGCAGTATTTT. Protein product: CASFDRVVSTDTQYF.

V is TRBV2 and J is TRBJ2-1; D may be TRBD2 (5 bases). Germline CDR1 and CDR2: SNHLY and FYNNEI. Trimming pared 6 bases from V and 5 bases from J, leaving 14 bases between. CDR3 length: 14 amino acids. The CDR3 region has the DNA TGTGCCAGCAGCGCTTCGACTAATCACAATGAGCAGTTCTTC. Protein: CASSASTNHNEQFF.

The sample holds many counts of this clonotype. J is TRBJ2-1 and V is TRBV11-2; 8 nucleotides line up with TRBD2. CDR3 length: 16 residues. The V gene's germline CDR1 is SGHAT and CDR2 FQNNGV. J lost 6 bases, V lost 1 base, and 8 bases had no gene match. This CDR3 reads CASSLAGGTYPNEQFF. Written as DNA, the CDR3 is TGTGCCAGCAGCTTAGCGGGGGGGACATACCCCAATGAGCAGTTCTTC. The full variable domain, in which reference TRBV11-2 and TRBJ2-1 provide the parts outside the CDR3, is EAGVAQSPRYKIIEKRQSVAFWCNPISGHATLYWYQQILGQGPKLLIQFQNNGVVDDSQLPKDRFSAERLKGVDSTLKIQPAKLEDSAVYLCASSLAGGTYPNEQFFGPGTRLTVL.

Turning to this clonotype: A read error is possible here, since a much larger clone lies one base away. The V gene is TRBV7-8, the J gene TRBJ2-1; the D is unclear. Germline-derived CDR1 and CDR2 are SGHVS and FQNEAQ. V lost 5 bases and J lost 1, with 12 bases in between. The CDR3 is made up of 15 amino acids. Here the CDR3 DNA reads TGTGCCAGCAGCGTCGAAGGAAAGTCCTACAATGAGCAGTTCTTC. This translates into CASSVEGKSYNEQFF.

The sample holds a few counts of this clonotype. The chain employs TRBV6-1 and TRBJ2-6; 11 nucleotides line up with TRBD1. Per germline, CDR1 MNHNS and CDR2 SASEGT. The CDR3 contains 18 residues. V was clipped by 5 bases and J by 0 bases; unmatched bases: 6. The chain's CDR3 is CASSPWDRGSSGANVLTF. The CDR3 DNA sequence: TGTGCCAGCAGTCCGTGGGACAGGGGGTCCTCTGGGGCCAACGTCCTGACTTTC.